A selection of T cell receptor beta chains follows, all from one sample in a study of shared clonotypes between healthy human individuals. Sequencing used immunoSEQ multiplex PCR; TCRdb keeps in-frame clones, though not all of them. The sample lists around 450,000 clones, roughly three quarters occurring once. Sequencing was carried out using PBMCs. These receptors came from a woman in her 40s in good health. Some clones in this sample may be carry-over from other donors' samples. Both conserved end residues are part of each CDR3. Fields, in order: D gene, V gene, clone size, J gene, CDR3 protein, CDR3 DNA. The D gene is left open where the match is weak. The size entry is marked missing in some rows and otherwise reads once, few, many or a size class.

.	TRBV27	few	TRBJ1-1	CASSLLGNTEAFF	TGTGCCAGCAGTTTATTAGGGAACACTGAAGCTTTCTTT
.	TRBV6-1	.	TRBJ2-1	CASSGGYNEQFF	TGTGCCAGCAGTGGGGGCTACAATGAGCAGTTCTTC
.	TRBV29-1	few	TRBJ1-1	CSVGLGFGTEAFF	TGCAGCGTTGGTCTGGGGTTTGGAACTGAAGCTTTCTTT
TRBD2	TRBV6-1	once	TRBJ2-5	CASSEGLAGSGLETQYF	TGTGCCAGCAGTGAGGGACTAGCGGGATCCGGTTTAGAGACCCAGTACTTC
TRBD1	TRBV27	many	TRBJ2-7	CASSSLSGQGRIKYF	TGTGCCAGCAGTTCCCTCTCCGGACAGGGGAGAATAAAGTACTTC
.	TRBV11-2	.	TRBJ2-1	CASSQIYIDMEFF	TGTGCCAGCAGCCAGATCTATATTGATATGGAGTTCTTC
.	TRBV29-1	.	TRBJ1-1	CSVDQGGVTEAFF	TGCAGCGTTGATCAGGGCGGCGTCACTGAAGCTTTCTTT
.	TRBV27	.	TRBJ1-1	CASRDSYSMNTEAFF	TGTGCCAGCCGAGACAGCTACAGCATGAACACTGAAGCTTTCTTT
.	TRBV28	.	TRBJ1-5	CASTSLTGAENQPQHF	TGTGCCAGCACTTCACTGACAGGCGCTGAGAATCAGCCCCAGCATTTT
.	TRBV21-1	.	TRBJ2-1	CASSKIGRERHQHEQFF	TGTGCCAGCAGCAAAATAGGGAGGGAGAGACATCAGCATGAGCAGTTCTTC
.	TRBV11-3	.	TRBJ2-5	CASSLGGAGNQETQYF	TGTGCCAGCAGCTTAGGGGGGGCGGGGAACCAAGAGACCCAGTACTTC
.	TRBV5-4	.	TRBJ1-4	CASSLAVANEKLFF	TGTGCCAGCAGCTTGGCGGTGGCCAATGAAAAACTGTTTTTT
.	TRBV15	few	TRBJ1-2	CATSRDNNYGYTF	TGTGCCACCAGCAGAGACAATAACTATGGCTACACCTTC
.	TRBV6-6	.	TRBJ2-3	CASSYSPYSTDTQYF	TGTGCCAGCAGTTATTCGCCTTACAGCACAGATACGCAGTATTTT
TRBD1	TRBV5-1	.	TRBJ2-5	CASSLQGARETQYF	TGCGCCAGCAGCTTACAGGGGGCGAGGGAGACCCAGTACTTC
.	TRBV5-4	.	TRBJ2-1	CASSLWGISYDEQFF	TGTGCCAGCAGCTTGTGGGGGATATCTTACGATGAGCAGTTCTTC
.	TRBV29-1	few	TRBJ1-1	CSVGDAGNTEAFF	TGCAGCGTGGGGGACGCGGGGAACACTGAAGCTTTCTTT
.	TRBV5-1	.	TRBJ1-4	CASSTRGGGEKLFF	TGCGCCAGCAGCACCAGGGGAGGAGGTGAAAAACTGTTTTTT
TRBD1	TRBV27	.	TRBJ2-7	CASSLVGQGAYEQYF	TGTGCCAGCAGTTTAGTGGGACAGGGGGCGTACGAGCAGTACTTC
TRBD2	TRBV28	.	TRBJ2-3	CASSLGGEGTDTQYF	TGTGCCAGCAGTTTGGGGGGGGAGGGCACAGATACGCAGTATTTT
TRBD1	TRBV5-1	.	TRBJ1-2	CASSTGQGDANYGYTF	TGCGCCAGCAGCACTGGACAGGGGGATGCTAACTATGGCTACACCTTC
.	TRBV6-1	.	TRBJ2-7	CASSEYGSSSREQYF	TGTGCCAGCAGTGAATACGGCAGTTCGAGCCGCGAGCAGTACTTC
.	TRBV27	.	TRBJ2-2	CASSFQNTGELFF	TGTGCCAGCAGTTTCCAAAACACCGGGGAGCTGTTTTTT
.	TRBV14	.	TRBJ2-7	CASSPWKCAGGTGSRSYEQYF	TGTGCCAGCAGCCCGTGGAAGTGTGCGGGTGGAACGGGTTCTCGATCCTACGAGCAGTACTTC
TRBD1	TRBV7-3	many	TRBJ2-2	CASSFVGTGAGELFF	TGTGCCAGCAGCTTCGTCGGGACAGGGGCCGGGGAGCTGTTTTTT
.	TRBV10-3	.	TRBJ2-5	CAISRDEETQYF	TGTGCCATTTCACGGGACGAAGAGACCCAGTACTTC
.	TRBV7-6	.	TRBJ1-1	CASSAQGGDTEAFF	TGTGCCAGCAGCGCACAGGGTGGGGACACTGAAGCTTTCTTT
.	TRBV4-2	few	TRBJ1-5	CASSQDWRQPQHF	TGTGCCAGCAGCCAAGATTGGCGTCAGCCCCAGCATTTT
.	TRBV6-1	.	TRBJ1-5	CASRIGLNQPQHF	TGTGCCAGCAGGATTGGATTGAATCAGCCCCAGCATTTT
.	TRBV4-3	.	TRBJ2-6	CASSLSISGANVLTF	TGCGCCAGCAGCCTCAGCATCTCTGGGGCCAACGTCCTGACTTTC
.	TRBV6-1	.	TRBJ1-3	CTSSAQRGGGTGNTIYF	TGTACCAGCAGTGCCCAACGAGGGGGAGGGACTGGAAACACCATATATTTT
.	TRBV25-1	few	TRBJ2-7	CASRGTWGSSYEQYF	TGTGCCAGCAGGGGGACTTGGGGGAGCTCGTACGAGCAGTACTTC
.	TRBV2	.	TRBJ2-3	CASSGLRYTQYF	TGTGCCAGCAGTGGATTGCGATATACGCAGTATTTT
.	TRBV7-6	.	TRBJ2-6	CASSSAGGANVLTF	TGTGCCAGCAGCTCCGCTGGTGGGGCCAACGTCCTGACTTTC
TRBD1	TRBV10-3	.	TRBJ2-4	CAISESYRGPKNIQYF	TGTGCCATCAGTGAGTCATACAGGGGACCTAAAAACATTCAGTACTTC
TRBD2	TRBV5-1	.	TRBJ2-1	CASSLDGREGNEQFF	TGCGCCAGCAGCTTGGACGGGAGGGAAGGAAATGAGCAGTTCTTC
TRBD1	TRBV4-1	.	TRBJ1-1	CASSQADRGNTEAFF	TGCGCCAGCAGCCAAGCTGACAGGGGAAACACTGAAGCTTTCTTT
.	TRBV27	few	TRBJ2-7	CASSLRAEVAYEQYF	TGTGCCAGCAGTTTACGGGCAGAAGTGGCCTACGAGCAGTACTTC
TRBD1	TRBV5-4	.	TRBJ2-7	CASSPLPGQRYEQYF	TGTGCCAGCAGCCCCCTCCCGGGACAGCGGTACGAGCAGTACTTC
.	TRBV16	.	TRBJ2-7	CASSPWTDPYEQYF	TGTGCCAGCAGCCCCTGGACGGACCCCTACGAGCAGTACTTC
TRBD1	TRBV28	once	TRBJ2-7	CASRGQGANEQYF	TGTGCCAGCAGGGGACAGGGAGCCAACGAGCAGTACTTC
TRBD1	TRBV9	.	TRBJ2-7	CASSVRTGRVDEQYF	TGTGCCAGCAGCGTGAGGACAGGGCGGGTAGACGAGCAGTACTTC
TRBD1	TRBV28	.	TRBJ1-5	CASSLSGQGAGQPQHF	TGTGCCAGCAGTTTATCCGGACAGGGGGCCGGGCAGCCCCAGCATTTT
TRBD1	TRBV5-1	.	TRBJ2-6	CASSLELLDRYLSGANVLTF	TGCGCCAGCAGCTTGGAGCTTTTGGACAGGTACCTCTCTGGGGCCAACGTCCTGACTTTC
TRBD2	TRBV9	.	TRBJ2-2	CASSAGLSGRAGGELFF	TGTGCCAGCAGCGCCGGCCTGAGCGGGAGGGCCGGCGGGGAGCTGTTTTTT
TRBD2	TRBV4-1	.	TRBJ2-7	CASSQASTSGRHEQYF	TGCGCCAGCAGCCAAGCAAGCACTAGCGGGCGTCACGAGCAGTACTTC
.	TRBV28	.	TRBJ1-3	CASSLGVGRADLRNTIYF	TGTGCCAGCAGTTTAGGGGTGGGCAGGGCCGACCTCAGGAACACCATATATTTT
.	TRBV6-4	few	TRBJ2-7	CASSGRTDTYEQYF	TGTGCCAGCAGCGGACGGACGGACACCTACGAGCAGTACTTC
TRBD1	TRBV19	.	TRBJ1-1	CASSLHRGATEAFF	TGTGCCAGTAGTTTACACAGGGGGGCCACTGAAGCTTTCTTT
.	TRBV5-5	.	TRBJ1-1	CASSVTAGPHTEAFF	TGTGCCAGCAGCGTAACCGCAGGGCCGCACACTGAAGCTTTCTTT
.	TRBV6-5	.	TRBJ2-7	CASSQGSYEQYF	TGTGCCAGCAGTCAGGGGTCGTACGAGCAGTACTTC
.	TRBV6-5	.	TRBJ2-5	CASSPGRLKETQYF	TGTGCCAGCAGCCCGGGACGGCTAAAAGAGACCCAGTACTTC
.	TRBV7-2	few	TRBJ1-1	CASSLIATANTEAFF	TGTGCCAGCAGCTTAATTGCGACAGCGAACACTGAAGCTTTCTTT
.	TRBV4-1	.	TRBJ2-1	CASSQDRLDSAEQFF	TGCGCCAGCAGCCAAGATCGACTTGACTCCGCCGAGCAGTTCTTC
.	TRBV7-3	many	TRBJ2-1	CASSPTGTPRGNEQFF	TGTGCCAGCAGCCCGACCGGGACCCCAAGAGGCAATGAGCAGTTCTTC
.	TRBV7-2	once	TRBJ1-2	CASSLERGANYGYTF	TGTGCCAGCAGCTTAGAGAGGGGAGCTAACTATGGCTACACCTTC
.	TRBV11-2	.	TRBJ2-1	CASSRAPGDEQFF	TGTGCCAGCAGCCGGGCCCCGGGCGATGAGCAGTTCTTC
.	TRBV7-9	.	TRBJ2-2	CASSLVREKLFF	TGTGCCAGCAGCTTAGTTCGGGAGAAGCTGTTTTTT
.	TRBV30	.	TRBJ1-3	CAWTPNVGNTIYF	TGTGCCTGGACTCCAAATGTTGGAAACACCATATATTTT
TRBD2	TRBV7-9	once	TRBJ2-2	CASSFSGINTGELFF	TGTGCCAGCAGTTTTAGCGGGATTAACACCGGGGAGCTGTTTTTT